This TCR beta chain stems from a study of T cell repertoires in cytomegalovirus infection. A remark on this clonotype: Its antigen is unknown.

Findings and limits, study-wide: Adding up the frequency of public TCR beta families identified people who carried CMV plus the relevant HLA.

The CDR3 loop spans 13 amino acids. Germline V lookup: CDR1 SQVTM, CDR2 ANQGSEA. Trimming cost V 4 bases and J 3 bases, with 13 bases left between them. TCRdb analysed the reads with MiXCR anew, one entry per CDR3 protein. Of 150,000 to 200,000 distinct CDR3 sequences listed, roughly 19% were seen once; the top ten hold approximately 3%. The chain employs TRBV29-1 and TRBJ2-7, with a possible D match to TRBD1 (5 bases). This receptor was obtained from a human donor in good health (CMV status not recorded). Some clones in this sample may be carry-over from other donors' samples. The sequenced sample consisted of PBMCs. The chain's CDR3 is CSVGSRVSYEQYF. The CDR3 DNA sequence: TGCAGCGTTGGGTCCAGGGTGAGCTACGAGCAGTACTTC.